These 26 T cell receptor beta chains originate from one sample sequenced in a study of blood T cell repertoires in COVID-19. Libraries were prepared by immunoSEQ multiplex PCR; TCRdb keeps only in-frame clonotypes and omits some of them. This table holds 55,000 to 80,000 clones, 75% to 90% found once. Sequencing used peripheral blood. The source of these receptors is a human donor in a cohort sampled during active COVID-19.

In this sample, this clone turned up once. The chain uses TRBV5-1 and TRBJ2-7; possible D gene TRBD2, 6 bases. V was pared by 4 bases and J by 3 bases, with 11 bases between. The CDR3 extends over 13 amino acids. Per the germline V gene, CDR1 is SGHRS and CDR2 is YFSETQ. The CDR3 DNA reads as TGCGCCAGCAGCGGGTGGGGAGGCTACGAGCAGTACTTC. Amino acids: CASSGWGGYEQYF.

The V gene is TRBV7-6, the J gene TRBJ2-1, with a tentative D call TRBD2 (5 bases). This CDR3 is 16 amino acids long. V shed 1 base and J shed 9 bases, with 19 bases lying between them. Germline V gene lookup returns CDR1 SGHVS and CDR2 FNYEAQ. CDR3 nucleotide sequence: TGTGCCAGCAGCTTAGTTCCCGCCCCGTCGGGAAGTGAGCAGTTCTTC. Translation gives CASSLVPAPSGSEQFF.

The rearrangement joins TRBV7-9 to TRBJ2-2; 7 nucleotides agree with TRBD2. The trim removed 5 bases at V and 4 bases at J, leaving 7 bases unmatched. Germline V lookup: CDR1 SEHNR, CDR2 FQNEAQ (reference sequence). CDR3 length equals 15 residues. The DNA of the CDR3 is TGTGCCAGCAGCGTATGGGGCGGGGGCACCGGGGAGCTGTTTTTT. This gives the protein CASSVWGGGTGELFF.

The J gene is TRBJ1-1, the V gene TRBV10-1; perhaps TRBD1 as D (5 bases). The V end was cut by 3 bases, the J end by 0 bases, with 8 bases between. From germline, CDR1 is WNHNN and CDR2 SYGVQD (reference sequence). CDR3 length equals 14 residues. In nucleotides, the CDR3 is TGCGCCAGCAGTGATACAGGATTGAACACTGAAGCTTTCTTT. Its protein product is CASSDTGLNTEAFF.

The V gene is TRBV2, the J gene TRBJ2-7, with D perhaps TRBD2 (7 bases). The V end was cut by 7 bases, the J end by 5 bases, with 12 bases between. CDR1 and CDR2 (germline): SNHLY, FYNNEI. The CDR3 is 12 residues long. CDR3: CASKGGSNEQYF. CDR3 coding DNA: TGTGCCAGCAAGGGGGGGAGCAACGAGCAGTACTTC.

In DNA, the CDR3 is TGCGCCAGCAGCCTGGGACTAGCGGCTAGCACAGATACGCAGTATTTT. It yields the protein CASSLGLAASTDTQYF. This chain joins TRBV4-3 and TRBJ2-3; 11 positions agree with TRBD2. Germline-derived CDR1 and CDR2 are LGHNA and YSLEER. Losses at the gene ends were 4 bases for V and 0 bases for J; bases not matched to a gene: 3. The CDR3 runs 16 residues.

The chain's CDR3 is CAWGRTGTIGEQYF. CDR3 DNA sequence: TGTGCCTGGGGACGAACAGGGACCATCGGCGAGCAGTACTTC. This chain joins TRBV30 and TRBJ2-7, with D perhaps TRBD1 (6 bases). The V end lost 5 bases, the J end lost 6 bases, and 20 bases lay between the germline ends. This CDR3 has 14 amino acids. Germline CDR1 GTSNPN, CDR2 SVGIG (reference sequence).

The rearrangement joins TRBV10-1 to TRBJ2-3; 11 bases line up with TRBD2. V shed 4 bases, J shed 2 bases, and the junction held 2 bases outside the gene matches. CDR3 length equals 15 residues. Germline CDR1 reads WNHNN; CDR2 reads SYGVQD (reference sequence). The CDR3 sequence: CASSASGRLTDTQYF. The CDR3 DNA reads TGCGCCAGCAGTGCTAGCGGGAGGCTCACAGATACGCAGTATTTT.

The chain couples TRBV30 to TRBJ2-7, with D tentatively TRBD1 (5 bases). The CDR3 contains 13 residues. Deletions cut 6 bases from V and 4 bases from J, with 16 bases between. The germline CDR1 and CDR2 sequences are GTSNPN and SVGIG (reference sequence). The CDR3 protein is CACLPREVYEQYF. The CDR3 DNA sequence: TGTGCCTGCCTCCCCAGGGAAGTGTACGAGCAGTACTTC.

The chain recombines TRBV19 with TRBJ2-1, with TRBD2 matching over 8 bases. Germline lookup yields CDR1 LNHDA and CDR2 SQIVND (reference sequence). Trimming at V came to 7 bases and at J to 4 bases, leaving 9 bases not matched to a gene. The CDR3 runs 15 residues. The CDR3 reads CASTPLGGGYNEQFF. DNA of the CDR3: TGTGCCAGTACCCCGTTGGGCGGGGGGTACAATGAGCAGTTCTTC.

The rearrangement links TRBV10-3 to TRBJ2-1, with TRBD2 matching 9 bases. Germline loops: CDR1 ENHRY, CDR2 SYGVKD. After removal of 7 bases from V and 5 bases from J, the junction contained 6 bases not matched to a gene. The CDR3 runs 14 residues. For the CDR3, the DNA is TGTGCCATCATGACTAGCGGAGGAAACAATGAGCAGTTCTTC. Encoded protein: CAIMTSGGNNEQFF.

The V and J genes are TRBV30 and TRBJ2-7, with a tentative D call TRBD2 (5 bases). The CDR3 has 12 residues. The V gene's germline CDR1 is GTSNPN and CDR2 SVGIG (reference sequence). The V end lost 4 bases, the J end lost 0 bases, and 7 bases lay between the germline ends. In DNA, the CDR3 is TGTGCCTGGACAGGAGGCTCCTACGAGCAGTACTTC. Encoded protein: CAWTGGSYEQYF.

CDR3 nucleotides: TGTGCCAGTACCCCCGCGGGGGTGGTCACTGAAGCTTTCTTT. Translated, it gives CASTPAGVVTEAFF. The chain links TRBV6-5 to TRBJ1-1, with D tentatively TRBD1 (5 bases). Germline V CDR1 and CDR2: MNHEY, SVGAGI. The CDR3 extends over 14 amino acids. The V gene lost 9 bases and the J gene lost 4 bases, with 18 bases spanning the gap.

J is TRBJ2-5 and V is TRBV7-9; D may be TRBD1 (6 bases). Trimming took off 4 bases at V and 5 bases at J, with 20 bases between the two ends. In germline, CDR1 is SEHNR, CDR2 FQNEAQ (reference sequence). There are 16 residues in the CDR3. The CDR3 sequence is CASSSAPGHRRETQYF. The CDR3 region has the DNA TGTGCCAGCAGCTCGGCCCCGGGACACCGCCGGGAGACCCAGTACTTC.

The chain is built from TRBV18 and TRBJ1-3, with TRBD1 as a possible D gene (6 bases). V shed 4 bases and J shed 1 base, with 8 bases lying between them. The CDR3 sequence is 14 residues long. Germline CDR1 is KGHSH and CDR2 is LQKENI. The CDR3, as DNA: TGTGCCAGCTCACGACAGGAATCTGGAAACACCATATATTTT. It codes for CASSRQESGNTIYF.

This sequence joins TRBV2 and TRBJ2-3; 9 nucleotides agree with TRBD2. V shed 11 bases and J 4 bases; nucleotides not matched to a gene: 10. The CDR3 consists of 14 residues. Per the germline V gene, CDR1 is SNHLY and CDR2 is FYNNEI. In DNA form, the CDR3 reads TGTGCCGATGTAGCGGGAGAGTTTGCAGATACGCAGTATTTT. Amino acids: CADVAGEFADTQYF.

The chain has TRBV27 and TRBJ2-7, with D possibly being TRBD2 (5 bases). Trimming pared 8 bases from V and 7 bases from J, leaving 18 bases between. The CDR3 is made up of 13 amino acids. CDR1 and CDR2 (germline): MNHEY, SMNVEV (reference sequence). The CDR3, as DNA: TGTGCCAGCGGTCGGACTGCCTCGGGGGAGCAGTACTTC. It codes for CASGRTASGEQYF.

This chain uses TRBV9 with TRBJ2-5; 12 bases match TRBD1. In germline, CDR1 is SGDLS, CDR2 YYNGEE. The CDR3 is made up of 15 amino acids. Trimming at V came to 2 bases and at J to 5 bases, leaving 4 bases not matched to a gene. This CDR3 reads CASSVGQGAKETQYF. In DNA, the CDR3 is TGTGCCAGCAGCGTGGGACAGGGGGCGAAGGAGACCCAGTACTTC.

The J gene is TRBJ1-5, the V gene TRBV6-6; the match to TRBD1 covers 8 bases. The CDR3 runs 16 residues. The junction had 10 bases not matched to a gene; V was cut back by 6 bases and J by 3 bases. Per germline, CDR1 MNHNY and CDR2 SVGAGI (reference sequence). Here the CDR3 reads CASRPDRVKPNQPQHF. DNA of the CDR3: TGTGCCAGCAGGCCGGACAGGGTAAAACCCAATCAGCCCCAGCATTTT.

V gene TRBV28 combines with J gene TRBJ1-2; the D is unclear. Trimming pared 6 bases from V and 5 bases from J, leaving 10 bases between. The CDR3 sequence is 12 residues long. Germline CDR1 reads MDHEN; CDR2 reads SYDVKM. For the CDR3, the DNA is TGTGCCAGCAGGGAGGCAGATTATGGCTACACCTTC. The encoded protein is CASREADYGYTF.

The chain has TRBV24-1 and TRBJ1-5, with unresolved D. Trimming pared 2 bases from V and 0 bases from J, leaving 13 bases between. This CDR3 comprises 17 residues. Germline assignment: CDR1 KGHDR and CDR2 SFDVKD. CDR3 in DNA: TGTGCCACCAGTGATTCCCCCGGGGAGGATAGCAATCAGCCCCAGCATTTT. This sequence encodes CATSDSPGEDSNQPQHF.

The chain employs TRBV20-1 and TRBJ1-2; the match to TRBD1 covers 7 bases. The CDR3 runs 11 residues. Germline assignment: CDR1 DFQATT and CDR2 SNEGSKA (reference sequence). In nucleotides, the CDR3 is TGCAGCGTTGACAGGGACTATGGCTACACCTTC. Encoded protein: CSVDRDYGYTF.

This clone is labeled as medium-sized (0.01 to 0.1%). V is TRBV3-1 (or the pseudogene TRBV3-2) and J is TRBJ2-7; D remains unclear. Germline V gene sequence: CDR1 LGHDT, CDR2 YNNKEL (reference sequence). With 1 base removed from V and 3 bases from J, the gap between germline ends came to 22 bases. The CDR3 contains 18 residues. The CDR3 DNA reads TGTGCCAGCAGCCAAGGTCCCCCCGACTCTCCGGCCGGCTACGAGCAGTACTTC. Translating gives CASSQGPPDSPAGYEQYF.

This clone has only a few counts. V gene TRBV18 combines with J gene TRBJ1-5; D ambiguous. V dropped 2 bases and J dropped 4 bases, with 12 bases sitting between them. CDR1 is KGHSH, CDR2 LQKENI, per germline. The CDR3 has 15 residues. CDR3 bases: TGTGCCAGCTCACCAACGGGCGGGAGTAATCAGCCCCAGCATTTT. Encoded protein: CASSPTGGSNQPQHF.

The chain is built from TRBV19 and TRBJ2-5, with 7 bases fitting TRBD2. The CDR3 has 15 residues. V lost 4 bases, J lost 5 bases, and 10 bases stayed unmatched. CDR1 and CDR2 (germline): LNHDA, SQIVND (reference sequence). CDR3 in DNA: TGTGCCAGTAGTACGCGCTCGGGGGGTTTGGAGACCCAGTACTTC. Protein product: CASSTRSGGLETQYF.

This clone was detected once. This chain uses TRBV6-4 with TRBJ1-2; D might be TRBD1 (5 bases). Germline CDR1 is MRHNA and CDR2 is SNTAGT. This CDR3 spans 16 amino acids. V shed 0 bases and J shed 4 bases, with 15 bases lying between them. The DNA for the CDR3 is TGTGCCAGCAGTGACTCCTCTGTTCCCGGGGGCTATGGCTACACCTTC. Protein product: CASSDSSVPGGYGYTF.